The T cell receptor (beta chain) described here comes from a study of radiotherapy plus CTLA-4 blockade in lung cancer. Study details: Disease control was present in 30% to 40% of patients, and objective responses in around 20%.

Points from the study as a whole: Per reports, early blood T cell clone dynamics, plus interferon-beta, forecast response most strongly. After treatment with radiotherapy plus ipilimumab, TCR clones that came from the tumor expanded in blood.

Measured with immunoSEQ multiplex PCR; TCRdb has only the in-frame clones, and not every one. The table records some 94,000 clones, 82% of them present only once. Ipilimumab-mediated CTLA-4 blockade plus focal radiation was given to patients having chemo-refractory metastatic non-small-cell lung cancer. To note about this clone: Antigen specificity is unknown.

The starting material was peripheral blood, obtained from a patient treated with radiotherapy plus ipilimumab. This clonotype originated in a human donor with non-small cell lung cancer that progressed on radiotherapy plus ipilimumab.

The CDR3 coding sequence is TGTGCCAGCAGCTTCACCGGGACTCCTCTTGAGCAGTACGTC. Its translation: CASSFTGTPLEQYV. The rearrangement links TRBV11-2 to TRBJ2-7, with D tentatively TRBD2 (6 bases). This CDR3 has 14 residues. CDR1 SGHAT and CDR2 FQNNGV come from the germline V gene. Trimming removed 3 bases from V and 7 bases from J, with 16 bases in between.